These 5 T cell receptor beta chains originate from one sample sequenced in a study of early T cells in non-severe SARS-CoV-2 infection. Via MiXCR, TCRdb re-called the 5' RACE reads, giving one row per CDR3 protein. The table shows 85,000 to 100,000 distinct CDR3 sequences, with 13% occurring only once. Source material: whole blood. These receptors all come from an adult who was a healthcare worker with PCR-confirmed SARS-CoV-2 infection or an uninfected control (not recorded which).

The chain combines TRBV7-2 with TRBJ2-1; D assignment may be TRBD1 or TRBD2 (6 bases each). Trimming cost V 5 bases and J 12 bases, with 20 bases left between them. Germline CDR1 and CDR2: SGHTA and FQGNSA. The CDR3 consists of 14 residues. CDR3 region: CASSHPDQGRGQFF. CDR3 DNA: TGTGCCAGCAGCCACCCAGATCAGGGGCGGGGGCAGTTCTTC.

Remarks on this clonotype: Likely a read error: the CDR3 ends without its conserved phenylalanine or tryptophan. This sequence joins TRBV7-9 and TRBJ1-1; no firm D call. V was clipped by 0 bases and J by 3 bases, with 8 bases between them. CDR3 length equals 14 residues. Per the germline V gene, CDR1 is SEHNR and CDR2 is FQNEAQ (reference sequence). The CDR3 is CASSLALLYTEAFL. The CDR3 nucleotides are TGTGCCAGCAGCTTAGCGCTCCTATACACTGAAGCTTTCTTA.

Comment on this clonotype: A read error is possible here, since a much larger clone lies one base away. This sequence joins TRBV6-2 or TRBV6-3 and TRBJ2-2, with 9 bases lining up with TRBD1. CDR1 is MNHEY, CDR2 SVGEGT, per germline. The CDR3 consists of 15 residues. The CDR3 DNA reads as TGTGCCAGCAGCCACAGGGGGCATAACACCAGGGAGCTGTTTTTT. It translates to CASSHRGHNTRELFF.

This clonotype was seen many times. This CDR3 is CSAPFSGGSSYEQYF. CDR3 nucleotides: TGCAGTGCTCCTTTCAGCGGGGGGAGCTCCTACGAGCAGTACTTC. V usage is TRBV20-1 and J usage is TRBJ2-7; 9 bases fit TRBD2. The V gene end was trimmed by 5 bases and the J gene end by 0 bases; junction bases not matched to a gene: 8. CDR1 is DFQATT, CDR2 SNEGSKA, per germline (reference sequence). This CDR3 comprises 15 residues.

This clonotype was found many times. The chain employs TRBV23-1 and TRBJ1-5, with 7 nucleotides matching TRBD1. TRBV23-1 counts as an open reading frame of uncertain function. The CDR3 sequence is 18 residues long. V shed 0 bases and J 8 bases; nucleotides not matched to a gene: 16. The CDR3: CASSQSRAGGPPGEPQHF. CDR3 bases: TGCGCCAGCAGTCAATCACGGGCAGGGGGTCCCCCAGGAGAGCCCCAGCATTTT.